This entry lists 22 T cell receptor beta chains sequenced from one sample in a study of blood T cell repertoires in COVID-19. Using immunoSEQ multiplex PCR, the repertoire was profiled, and TCRdb retains in-frame clones only, with some absent. Counted here are approximately 210,000 clones, approximately 84% occurring once; the ten biggest clones make up 7.5% to 9%. Material for sequencing was peripheral blood. The receptors stem from a woman older than 75 with COVID-19, enrolled during active disease.

This clone was observed a few times. V usage is TRBV5-6 and J usage is TRBJ2-7; D gene ambiguous. V lost 3 bases to trimming and J lost 4 bases, with 14 bases between them. The CDR3 is made up of 14 amino acids. Germline CDR1 SGHDT, CDR2 YYEEEE. The CDR3 is CASSSAARWYEQYF. In DNA, the CDR3 is TGTGCCAGCAGCTCGGCGGCAAGGTGGTACGAGCAGTACTTC.

The chain carries TRBV19 and TRBJ1-5, with 7 bases matching TRBD1. CDR1 is LNHDA and CDR2 is SQIVND in the germline V gene (reference sequence). The CDR3 is made up of 14 amino acids. V dropped 3 bases and J dropped 5; count of bases not matched to a gene: 4. The CDR3 loop reads CASSIRQGYQPQHF. The DNA of the CDR3 is TGTGCCAGTAGTATCAGACAGGGCTATCAGCCCCAGCATTTT.

This sequence joins TRBV28 and TRBJ2-3; 10 positions match TRBD2. The V and J ends lost 5 bases and 4 bases, in that order; junction bases with no gene match: 9. This CDR3 is built from 16 residues. From germline, CDR1 is MDHEN and CDR2 SYDVKM. The CDR3 nucleotides read TGTGCCAGCAGTCAAGCGGGAGGGGGAGAGGCAGATACGCAGTATTTT. Encoded protein: CASSQAGGGEADTQYF.

V usage is TRBV5-5 and J usage is TRBJ1-3; the D gene is possibly TRBD1 (6 bases). The CDR3 runs to 18 residues. The V and J ends lost 2 bases and 0 bases respectively, with 18 bases between them. Germline lookup yields CDR1 SGHKS and CDR2 YYEKEE (reference sequence). In DNA form, the CDR3 reads TGTGCCAGCAGCTTTCCCTCCGGGACAACGAACTCTGGAAACACCATATATTTT. It encodes CASSFPSGTTNSGNTIYF.

The V and J genes are TRBV9 and TRBJ2-7, with 11 bases lining up with TRBD2. V lost 3 bases and J lost 6; bases outside the gene matches: 5. Germline loops: CDR1 SGDLS, CDR2 YYNGEE. This CDR3 is built from 14 residues. CDR3 DNA: TGTGCCAGCAGCGAGGGACTAGCGGACCTCGAGCAGTACTTC. Amino acids: CASSEGLADLEQYF.

The gene calls are TRBV2 and TRBJ2-1; 7 bases agree with TRBD2. CDR3 length: 16 residues. J lost 5 bases, V lost 3 bases, and 10 bases had no gene match. CDR1 is SNHLY and CDR2 is FYNNEI in the germline V gene. The CDR3 DNA follows: TGTGCCAGCAGTGATTCCCATGCGGGAGTCAACAATGAGCAGTTCTTC. Amino acids: CASSDSHAGVNNEQFF.

The chain couples TRBV6-1 to TRBJ2-7; maybe TRBD1 (6 bases). The CDR3 spans 15 residues. Trimming pared 3 bases from V and 6 bases from J, leaving 18 bases between. The germline CDR1 and CDR2 sequences are MNHNS and SASEGT. CDR3: CASSDKGVRGSEQYF. The DNA of the CDR3 is TGTGCCAGCAGTGACAAGGGGGTGAGGGGCTCCGAGCAGTACTTC.

V gene TRBV3-1 (or the pseudogene TRBV3-2) combines with J gene TRBJ1-6; D is uncertain. Trimming took off 1 base at V and 4 bases at J, with 5 bases between the two ends. CDR1 and CDR2 (germline): LGHDT, YNNKEL (reference sequence). The CDR3 totals 14 residues. CDR3 sequence reads: CASSQGEYNSPLHF. The CDR3 DNA sequence: TGTGCCAGCAGCCAAGGGGAGTATAATTCACCCCTCCACTTT.

The chain employs TRBV2 and TRBJ1-2, with 7 nucleotides matching TRBD1. The germline gives CDR1 SNHLY, CDR2 FYNNEI. CDR3 length: 13 amino acids. V gave up 8 bases and J gave up 5 bases; unmatched junction bases: 8. CDR3 sequence (DNA): TGTGCCAGCGATCGGGACAGTTTTTATGGCTACACCTTC. Its protein is CASDRDSFYGYTF.

The V gene is TRBV2, the J gene TRBJ1-1; a possible D gene is TRBD1 (6 bases). With 3 bases removed from V and 3 bases from J, the gap between germline ends came to 11 bases. This CDR3 is 14 amino acids long. Germline V CDR1 and CDR2: SNHLY, FYNNEI. CDR3: CASSDQGHYTEAFF. CDR3 DNA: TGTGCCAGCAGTGATCAGGGACACTACACTGAAGCTTTCTTT.

The V and J genes are TRBV7-2 and TRBJ2-7, with 9 bases that match TRBD1. The ends lost 4 bases at V and 4 bases at J; junction bases unmatched: 8. The length of the CDR3 is 15 residues. Germline values: CDR1 SGHTA, CDR2 FQGNSA. The CDR3 sequence is CASSYVTGGQYEQYF. The DNA of the CDR3 is TGTGCCAGCAGCTACGTTACAGGGGGCCAATACGAGCAGTACTTC.

About this clone: The identical CDR3 is also encoded by other nucleotide sequences in the sample. The chain combines TRBV5-1 with TRBJ1-4; 9 bases are shared with TRBD1. The CDR3 consists of 14 residues. J was trimmed by 4 bases and V by 4 bases; bases with no gene match: 2. Looked up from germline, CDR1 is SGHRS and CDR2 is YFSETQ. The CDR3 DNA reads TGCGCCAGCAGCCTGGGACAGGGTAATGAAAAACTGTTTTTT. Its protein product is CASSLGQGNEKLFF. Full variable domain (remainder filled in from reference TRBV5-1 and TRBJ1-4): KAGVTQTPRYLIKTRGQQVTLSCSPISGHRSVSWYQQTPGQGLQFLFEYFSETQRNKGNFPGRFSGRQFSNSRSEMNVSTLELGDSALYLCASSLGQGNEKLFFGSGTQLSVL.

The V call is TRBV7-3, the J call TRBJ2-1, with D maybe TRBD1 (6 bases). V was clipped by 4 bases and J by 15 bases, with 19 bases between them. The germline V gene has CDR1 SGHTA and CDR2 FQGTGA. The CDR3 loop spans 13 amino acids. The CDR3 DNA reads TGTGCCAGCAGCTCTGGAGCAGGGGCCGCCGTGTTCTTC. Translation: CASSSGAGAAVFF.

The chain couples TRBV29-1 to TRBJ2-3, with 9 nucleotides matching TRBD1. This CDR3 contains 15 residues. CDR1 is SQVTM, CDR2 ANQGSEA, per germline. The V gene end was trimmed by 0 bases and the J gene end by 3 bases; junction bases not matched to a gene: 4. The CDR3 DNA reads TGCAGCGTTGAAGATGGACAGGGGATAACAGATACGCAGTATTTT. It codes for CSVEDGQGITDTQYF.

The chain recombines TRBV9 with TRBJ2-2; D gene uncertain. CDR1 is SGDLS and CDR2 is YYNGEE in the germline V gene. The CDR3 totals 13 residues. With 0 bases removed from V and 9 bases from J, the gap between germline ends came to 9 bases. The chain's CDR3 is CASSVELRRELFF. The CDR3 bases are TGTGCCAGCAGCGTAGAACTGAGGAGGGAGCTGTTTTTT.

The gene calls are TRBV2 and TRBJ2-7, with 7 bases lining up with TRBD1. Germline loops: CDR1 SNHLY, CDR2 FYNNEI. The CDR3 is 13 residues long. Trimming removed 7 bases from V and 9 bases from J; junction bases left unmatched: 12. CDR3 DNA: TGTGCCAGCACCCATGAGACAGGGAGTGGGCAGTACTTC. Translation: CASTHETGSGQYF.

This clone was detected only once. CDR3: CASTTGFNEKLFF. DNA of the CDR3: TGCGCCAGTACGACAGGCTTCAATGAAAAACTGTTTTTT. This sequence joins TRBV5-1 and TRBJ1-4; D may be TRBD1 (6 bases). CDR3 length: 13 amino acids. Trimming took 8 bases from V and 5 from J, leaving 13 bases between them. CDR1 SGHRS and CDR2 YFSETQ come from the germline V gene. Combining the CDR3 with reference TRBV5-1 and TRBJ1-4 gives the whole variable domain KAGVTQTPRYLIKTRGQQVTLSCSPISGHRSVSWYQQTPGQGLQFLFEYFSETQRNKGNFPGRFSGRQFSNSRSEMNVSTLELGDSALYLCASTTGFNEKLFFGSGTQLSVL.

This chain connects TRBV6-6 to TRBJ1-5; 9 bases are shared with TRBD1. Looked up from germline, CDR1 is MNHNY and CDR2 is SVGAGI (reference sequence). The CDR3 has 17 residues. V shed 5 bases and J 5 bases; nucleotides not matched to a gene: 13. CDR3 region: CASSRTGGASTDQPQHF. The CDR3 DNA is TGTGCCAGCAGTCGCACAGGGGGCGCGAGTACGGATCAGCCCCAGCATTTT.

The gene calls are TRBV15 and TRBJ1-2; D gene uncertain. V was pared by 1 base and J by 7 bases, with 10 bases between. This CDR3 spans 13 amino acids. Per germline, CDR1 LNHNV and CDR2 YYDKDF (reference sequence). CDR3 region: CATSRGREFGYTF. The CDR3 DNA reads TGTGCCACCAGCAGAGGAAGGGAGTTTGGCTACACCTTC.

In the case of this clone: Other DNA variants within this sample encode the same CDR3. The rearrangement links TRBV18 to TRBJ1-1; perhaps TRBD1 as D (5 bases). Trimming left V 2 bases short and J 1 base short, with 5 bases between. Germline-derived CDR1 and CDR2 are KGHSH and LQKENI. CDR3 length equals 13 residues. The CDR3 loop is CASSPGANTEAFF. The CDR3 bases are TGTGCCAGCTCACCAGGGGCGAACACTGAAGCTTTCTTT.

The chain uses TRBV7-9 and TRBJ2-1, with 12 bases fitting TRBD1. The germline CDR1 and CDR2 sequences are SEHNR and FQNEAQ (reference sequence). J gave up 6 bases and V 3 bases, and 12 bases lay outside the gene matches. The CDR3 is 18 amino acids. The CDR3 reads CASSLIPGQGAQGNEQFF. Here the CDR3 DNA reads TGTGCCAGCAGCTTGATACCGGGACAGGGGGCGCAGGGCAATGAGCAGTTCTTC.

This chain connects TRBV14 to TRBJ1-3; 7 bases are a match to TRBD1. The germline CDR1 and CDR2 sequences are SGHDN and FVKESK. This CDR3 contains 19 residues. The V and J ends lost 1 base and 0 bases, in that order; junction bases with no gene match: 12. CDR3 nucleotide sequence: TGTGCCAGCAGCCAAGTAGTAACAGGGGACCATTTCTCTGGAAACACCATATATTTT. It encodes CASSQVVTGDHFSGNTIYF.